The 32 T cell receptor beta chains in this list originate from one sample, sequenced in a study of T cell changes during pregnancy in multiple sclerosis. The repertoire was sequenced with immunoSEQ multiplex PCR; TCRdb's copy has only in-frame clones and lacks some. There are some 46,000 clones in the sample; around 92% occur only once, and approximately 1.2% lies in the top ten. The sample was peripheral blood. These receptors all stem from a female donor with multiple sclerosis, enrolled in a pregnancy study.

This clone came up once. V is TRBV2 and J is TRBJ2-7; the match to TRBD2 covers 11 bases. The CDR3 loop spans 14 amino acids. CDR1 is SNHLY and CDR2 is FYNNEI in the germline V gene. V lost 7 bases and J lost 6; bases outside the gene matches: 8. This CDR3 reads CASTVLAGEGEQYF. In DNA form, the CDR3 reads TGTGCCAGCACTGTACTAGCGGGAGAGGGCGAGCAGTACTTC.

This chain connects TRBV10-3 to TRBJ1-3; the D gene is possibly TRBD1 (6 bases). Trimming removed 0 bases at V and 8 bases at J, with 14 bases between. There are 15 residues in the CDR3. Germline V lookup: CDR1 ENHRY, CDR2 SYGVKD. DNA for the CDR3: TGTGCCATCAGTGAGTCGGGGGGGCTGACAGACACCATATATTTT. Its translation is CAISESGGLTDTIYF.

The V and J genes are TRBV14 and TRBJ2-1; D is possibly TRBD1 (5 bases). The CDR3 spans 17 residues. Trimming removed 0 bases at V and 3 bases at J, with 15 bases between. The germline CDR1 and CDR2 sequences are SGHDN and FVKESK. CDR3 bases: TGTGCCAGCAGCCAAGAGATGCCTCAGGGATTCTACAATGAGCAGTTCTTC. Translating it yields CASSQEMPQGFYNEQFF. The full variable domain, its missing parts supplied by reference TRBV14 and TRBJ2-1, is EAGVTQFPSHSVIEKGQTVTLRCDPISGHDNLYWYRRVMGKEIKFLLHFVKESKQDESGMPNNRFLAERTGGTYSTLKVQPAELEDSGVYFCASSQEMPQGFYNEQFFGPGTRLTVL.

The V and J genes are TRBV7-9 and TRBJ2-3, with TRBD2 matching over 9 bases. V gave up 2 bases and J gave up 0 bases; unmatched junction bases: 0. Per the germline V gene, CDR1 is SEHNR and CDR2 is FQNEAQ (reference sequence). This CDR3 has 15 residues. The CDR3 reads CASSLLAGSTDTQYF. Here the CDR3 DNA reads TGTGCCAGCAGCTTACTAGCGGGAAGCACAGATACGCAGTATTTT.

The genes are TRBV7-9 and TRBJ2-1, with D possibly TRBD2 on 6 matching bases. V was trimmed by 6 bases and J by 6 bases, leaving 21 bases between them. The CDR3 has 16 amino acids. Germline V gene lookup returns CDR1 SEHNR and CDR2 FQNEAQ (reference sequence). The CDR3 DNA follows: TGTGCCAGCAGAGTAGCTCTGCGGGATCTAGGCAATGAGCAGTTCTTC. It yields the protein CASRVALRDLGNEQFF.

J is TRBJ2-7 and V is TRBV6-6; the D gene is possibly TRBD1 (6 bases). Germline V gene sequence: CDR1 MNHNY, CDR2 SVGAGI (reference sequence). Trimming removed 5 bases at V and 3 bases at J, with 14 bases between. The CDR3 spans 14 residues. In DNA, the CDR3 is TGTGCCAGCAGTCCGCCAGGGGATATCTACGAGCAGTACTTC. This codes for CASSPPGDIYEQYF.

This chain's CDR3 is CASSQVVGLYQETQYF. The CDR3 nucleotides read TGTGCCAGCAGCCAAGTCGTAGGATTGTACCAAGAGACCCAGTACTTC. This chain links TRBV4-2 with TRBJ2-5; D gene unclear. The CDR3 runs to 16 residues. V dropped 1 base and J dropped 0 bases, with 12 bases sitting between them. Germline V gene sequence: CDR1 LGHNA, CDR2 YNFKEQ.

The V call is TRBV6-5, the J call TRBJ2-7, with TRBD1 matching over 9 bases. The V and J ends lost 2 bases and 2 bases, in that order; junction bases with no gene match: 7. The CDR3 has 16 amino acids. The germline gives CDR1 MNHEY, CDR2 SVGAGI. The CDR3: CASSYQGQGGTYEQYF. As DNA, the CDR3 is TGTGCCAGCAGTTACCAGGGACAGGGCGGGACCTACGAGCAGTACTTC.

The V gene is TRBV7-8, the J gene TRBJ2-7; 9 bases fit TRBD1. Germline CDR1 reads SGHVS; CDR2 reads FQNEAQ. V trimming: 8 bases; J trimming: 2 bases; junction bases outside the gene matches: 4. This CDR3 is 13 amino acids long. CDR3 in DNA: TGTGCCAGCGGACAGGGGAACGCCTACGAGCAGTACTTC. Translating it yields CASGQGNAYEQYF.

This sequence joins TRBV2 and TRBJ1-5, with 7 positions matching TRBD1. CDR3 size: 15 residues. Germline V CDR1 and CDR2: SNHLY, FYNNEI. Trimming cost V 7 bases and J 0 bases; bases outside gene matches: 6. CDR3 loop: CASTGTVDSNQPQHF. In DNA, the CDR3 is TGTGCCAGCACAGGGACAGTCGATAGCAATCAGCCCCAGCATTTT.

The CDR3 reads CASSPGVADTQYF. CDR3 in DNA: TGCGCCAGCAGCCCGGGAGTGGCAGATACGCAGTATTTT. The chain carries TRBV4-3 and TRBJ2-3; perhaps TRBD2 as D (6 bases). The CDR3 has 13 amino acids. The V end was cut by 4 bases, the J end by 4 bases, with 9 bases between. The germline V gene has CDR1 LGHNA and CDR2 YSLEER.

The V call is TRBV12-5, the J call TRBJ2-5, with 11 bases that match TRBD2. Germline lookup yields CDR1 LGHNT and CDR2 FRNRAP. The V and J ends lost 5 bases and 3 bases, in that order; junction bases with no gene match: 8. This CDR3 spans 16 amino acids. The CDR3 is CASGLRLAGSKETQYF. In DNA form, the CDR3 reads TGTGCTAGTGGTCTTCGACTAGCGGGATCCAAAGAGACCCAGTACTTC.

This sequence joins TRBV19 and TRBJ1-1; D may be TRBD1 (5 bases). Germline-derived CDR1 and CDR2 are LNHDA and SQIVND (reference sequence). The CDR3 runs 14 residues. Trimming cost V 5 bases and J 5 bases, with 15 bases left between them. CDR3 coding DNA: TGTGCCAGTAGTGAGGCAGGGCCCTGGACTGAAGCTTTCTTT. This encodes CASSEAGPWTEAFF.

The V and J genes are TRBV2 and TRBJ2-5; D may be TRBD2 (6 bases). Trimming took 5 bases from V and 1 from J, leaving 14 bases between them. Per the germline V gene, CDR1 is SNHLY and CDR2 is FYNNEI. This CDR3 contains 15 residues. The CDR3 loop reads CASSSTGLLQETQYF. CDR3 coding DNA: TGTGCCAGCAGTTCCACGGGACTCCTCCAAGAGACCCAGTACTTC.

The chain uses TRBV7-3 and TRBJ1-1; no definite D call. V was clipped by 5 bases and J by 5 bases, with 12 bases between them. Germline V gene data show CDR1 as SGHTA and CDR2 as FQGTGA. This CDR3 comprises 13 residues. CDR3 coding DNA: TGTGCCAGCAGCGCCTCGGACTTAACTGAAGCTTTCTTT. Translated, it gives CASSASDLTEAFF.

The J gene is TRBJ1-5, the V gene TRBV2; maybe TRBD1 (6 bases). In germline, CDR1 is SNHLY, CDR2 FYNNEI. The CDR3 is made up of 15 amino acids. V lost 2 bases and J lost 7, with 15 bases in between. The DNA of the CDR3 is TGTGCCAGCAGTGAAATCGTGACAGGAGGACAGCCCCAGCATTTT. Translating gives CASSEIVTGGQPQHF.

The table lists this clone with a few counts. The rearrangement uses TRBV6-1 and TRBJ2-7, with 11 bases lining up with TRBD2. The CDR3 runs 13 residues. Germline CDR1 is MNHNS and CDR2 is SASEGT. V shed 7 bases, J shed 2 bases, and the junction held 1 base outside the gene matches. This CDR3 is CASTGLAAYEQYF. The CDR3 DNA reads TGTGCCAGCACGGGACTAGCGGCCTACGAGCAGTACTTC.

This clone appeared a few times. This sequence joins TRBV5-1 and TRBJ1-1; the D gene is possibly TRBD1 (5 bases). V was clipped by 4 bases and J by 7 bases, with 8 bases between them. CDR1 is SGHRS and CDR2 is YFSETQ in the germline V gene. The CDR3 is made up of 11 amino acids. The CDR3 reads CASSRQGEAFF. The CDR3 nucleotides read TGCGCCAGCAGCCGCCAGGGTGAAGCTTTCTTT.

V and J are TRBV23-1 and TRBJ1-2; D is ambiguous. TRBV23-1 is known as an ORF, though its function is uncertain. V lost 3 bases, J lost 1 base, and 9 bases lay in between. CDR3 size: 14 residues. The CDR3 is CASSHRVSNYGYTF. The CDR3, as DNA: TGCGCCAGCAGTCATCGCGTCAGTAACTATGGCTACACCTTC.

The rearrangement links TRBV6-5 to TRBJ1-2; D gene uncertain. The ends were cut back, 4 bases at V and 8 bases at J, with 14 bases in the middle. The CDR3 contains 13 residues. Germline assignment: CDR1 MNHEY and CDR2 SVGAGI. The CDR3, as DNA: TGTGCCAGCAGTTTACCATTAGGCGGCGGCTACACCTTC. Translation: CASSLPLGGGYTF.

The chain combines TRBV4-2 with TRBJ2-7, with 7 bases that match TRBD2. The CDR3 runs 15 residues. Germline values: CDR1 LGHNA, CDR2 YNFKEQ. Losses at the gene ends were 1 base for V and 2 bases for J; bases not matched to a gene: 5. The DNA of the CDR3 is TGTGCCAGCAGCCAAGGTCTAGCGGATCCCTACGAGCAGTACTTC. Translation: CASSQGLADPYEQYF.

The chain couples TRBV20-1 to TRBJ1-1; weak D call: TRBD1 (6 bases). Germline V CDR1 and CDR2: DFQATT, SNEGSKA (reference sequence). V was pared by 5 bases and J by 8 bases, with 12 bases between. This CDR3 spans 11 amino acids. The CDR3 spells CSASIRGEAFF. The CDR3 coding sequence is TGCAGTGCTTCTATCAGGGGCGAAGCTTTCTTT.

This clone was found once. The V call is TRBV30, the J call TRBJ2-3, with 8 bases fitting TRBD2. Germline CDR1 and CDR2: GTSNPN and SVGIG (reference sequence). The junction had 4 bases not matched to a gene; V was cut back by 0 bases and J by 8 bases. The CDR3 contains 13 residues. CDR3 sequence (DNA): TGTGCCTGGAGTGTACAAGCGGGAGTTACGCAGTATTTT. This codes for CAWSVQAGVTQYF. The full variable domain, its missing parts supplied by reference TRBV30 and TRBJ2-3, is SQTIHQWPATLVQPVGSPLSLECTVEGTSNPNLYWYRQAAGRGLQLLFYSVGIGQISSEVPQNLSASRPQDRQFILSSKKLLLSDSGFYLCAWSVQAGVTQYFGPGTRLTVL.

The chain couples TRBV5-4 to TRBJ2-1; TRBD2 matches at 10 bases. In germline, CDR1 is SGHNT, CDR2 YYREEE (reference sequence). V shed 3 bases, J shed 7 bases, and the junction held 7 bases outside the gene matches. The CDR3 consists of 15 residues. CDR3 DNA: TGTGCCAGCAGCTGGAGCGGGAGGGCCAGGAATGAGCAGTTCTTC. This encodes CASSWSGRARNEQFF.

In nucleotides, the CDR3 is TGTGCCATTGCCCCACGGGACAAAGGGGGGCATCAGCCCCAGCATTTT. Its translation is CAIAPRDKGGHQPQHF. The V gene is TRBV10-3, the J gene TRBJ1-5; a possible D gene is TRBD1 (6 bases). Germline CDR1 is ENHRY and CDR2 is SYGVKD. Trimming cost V 9 bases and J 5 bases, with 23 bases left between them. This CDR3 region has 16 residues.

The rearrangement uses TRBV28 and TRBJ2-4; 11 bases agree with TRBD2. This CDR3 comprises 17 residues. The V and J ends lost 6 bases and 0 bases, in that order; junction bases with no gene match: 7. CDR1 and CDR2 (germline): MDHEN, SYDVKM. In DNA form, the CDR3 reads TGTGCCAGCAGCTCCCTCGGACTAGCGGGAGCCAAAAACATTCAGTACTTC. Translation gives CASSSLGLAGAKNIQYF.

Only a few counts were recorded for this clone. V gene TRBV12-5 combines with J gene TRBJ1-2; D remains ambiguous. Germline loops: CDR1 LGHNT, CDR2 FRNRAP. Trimming left V 0 bases short and J 7 bases short, with 18 bases between. The CDR3 has 16 amino acids. The CDR3 loop is CASGLVPNGPSSGYTF. In DNA, the CDR3 is TGTGCTAGTGGTTTGGTACCCAACGGACCGTCTTCTGGCTACACCTTC.

V usage is TRBV30 and J usage is TRBJ2-7, with TRBD2 identical over 7 bases. J was trimmed by 6 bases and V by 5 bases; bases with no gene match: 4. CDR1 and CDR2 from the germline V gene are GTSNPN and SVGIG (reference sequence). The CDR3 covers 11 residues. The CDR3 sequence is CAWESGGEQYF. In DNA, the CDR3 is TGTGCCTGGGAGTCGGGAGGCGAGCAGTACTTC.

This clone appeared once. The chain joins TRBV29-1 to TRBJ2-5, with TRBD1 matching over 8 bases. V was clipped by 5 bases and J by 3 bases; unmatched bases: 5. The CDR3 runs to 13 residues. CDR1 and CDR2 from the germline V gene are SQVTM and ANQGSEA. The CDR3 is CSVQGARKETQYF. CDR3 nucleotide sequence: TGCAGCGTTCAGGGGGCTAGAAAAGAGACCCAGTACTTC. The variable domain in full, completed from reference TRBV29-1 and TRBJ2-5, reads SAVISQKPSRDICQRGTSLTIQCQVDSQVTMMFWYRQQPGQSLTLIATANQGSEATYESGFVIDKFPISRPNLTFSTLTVSNMSPEDSSIYLCSVQGARKETQYFGPGTRLLVL.

In this sample, this clone turned up once. The chain has TRBV4-1 and TRBJ2-7; D not resolved. Germline values: CDR1 MGHRA, CDR2 YSYEKL. Deletions cut 1 base from V and 3 bases from J, with 13 bases between. The CDR3 loop spans 15 amino acids. DNA of the CDR3: TGCGCCAGCAGCCAAGGTCCGGGTCCTTTCTACGAGCAGTACTTC. Its protein product is CASSQGPGPFYEQYF.

The chain combines TRBV5-1 with TRBJ1-1, with 8 bases lining up with TRBD1. V was pared by 4 bases and J by 1 base, with 12 bases of the junction left unmatched. Germline CDR1 SGHRS, CDR2 YFSETQ. This CDR3 is built from 17 residues. The CDR3 coding sequence is TGCGCCAGCAGCCGGGAAACAGGGGGAGGTGGGAACACTGAAGCTTTCTTT. Translation gives CASSRETGGGGNTEAFF.

The V call is TRBV2, the J call TRBJ2-5; TRBD2 aligns across 11 bases. Germline assignment: CDR1 SNHLY and CDR2 FYNNEI. This CDR3 spans 23 amino acids. V lost 7 bases, J lost 5 bases, and 33 bases stayed unmatched. DNA of the CDR3: TGTGCCAGCATAGACAGACTAGCGGGACCTTTTCGGGCCCGGGATATGGTAGAGGAGACCCAGTACTTC. Translation: CASIDRLAGPFRARDMVEETQYF.